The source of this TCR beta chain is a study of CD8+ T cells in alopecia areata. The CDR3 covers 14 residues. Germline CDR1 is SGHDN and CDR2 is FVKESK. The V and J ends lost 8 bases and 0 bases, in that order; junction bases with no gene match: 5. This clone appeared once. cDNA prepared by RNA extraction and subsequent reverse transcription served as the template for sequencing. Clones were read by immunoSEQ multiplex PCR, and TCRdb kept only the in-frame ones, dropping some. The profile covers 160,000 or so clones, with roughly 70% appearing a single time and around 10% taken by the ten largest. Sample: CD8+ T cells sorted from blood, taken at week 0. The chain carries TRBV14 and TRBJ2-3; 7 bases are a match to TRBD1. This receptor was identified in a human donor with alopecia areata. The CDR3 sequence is CASARQGSTDTQYF. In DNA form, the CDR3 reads TGTGCCAGCGCCAGACAGGGTAGCACAGATACGCAGTATTTT.